Below are 30 T cell receptor beta chains sequenced from a single sample in a study of cytomegalovirus exposure and HLA in healthy donors. The PCR ran on 60 Vbeta and 13 Jbeta primers. The method was immunoSEQ multiplex PCR; TCRdb's version includes in-frame clones alone and lacks a portion of them. The sample contains about 200,000 clones, approximately 78% of which appear only once. Sequenced sample: PBMCs. Receptors were obtained from a woman aged 30 to 39 in good health and CMV-seropositive.

The CDR3 loop reads CASSPSSYEQYF. CDR3 bases: TGTGCCAGCAGCCCGTCTTCCTACGAGCAGTACTTC. This chain links TRBV11-2 with TRBJ2-7; D uncertain. The germline V and J ends were trimmed by 5 bases and 1 base, with 6 bases remaining between them. The CDR3 is 12 amino acids. The germline V gene has CDR1 SGHAT and CDR2 FQNNGV.

The rearrangement joins TRBV30 to TRBJ2-7, with D uncertain. This CDR3 comprises 13 residues. Trimming stripped 5 bases from V and 0 bases from J, with 11 bases between. CDR1 is GTSNPN, CDR2 SVGIG, per germline (reference sequence). The CDR3 DNA sequence: TGTGCCTGGCTTAGCCAAAACTCCTACGAGCAGTACTTC. Translated: CAWLSQNSYEQYF. The full variable domain, in which reference TRBV30 and TRBJ2-7 provide the parts outside the CDR3, is SQTIHQWPATLVQPVGSPLSLECTVEGTSNPNLYWYRQAAGRGLQLLFYSVGIGQISSEVPQNLSASRPQDRQFILSSKKLLLSDSGFYLCAWLSQNSYEQYFGPGTRLTVT.

The rearrangement joins TRBV9 to TRBJ2-2; 10 bases match TRBD2. This CDR3 is 18 amino acids long. V lost 4 bases and J lost 5; bases outside the gene matches: 14. Germline V gene sequence: CDR1 SGDLS, CDR2 YYNGEE. This chain's CDR3 is CASSREGLAGDPTGELFF. The CDR3 DNA sequence: TGTGCCAGCAGCCGGGAGGGTCTAGCGGGAGATCCAACCGGGGAGCTGTTTTTT.

The chain combines TRBV7-9 with TRBJ2-7; no reliable D call. This CDR3 has 14 amino acids. The germline CDR1 and CDR2 sequences are SEHNR and FQNEAQ (reference sequence). Trimming stripped 5 bases from V and 1 base from J, with 12 bases between. The CDR3 is CASSPMAVSYEQYF. The CDR3 nucleotides are TGTGCCAGCAGCCCAATGGCAGTGTCCTACGAGCAGTACTTC.

The V gene is TRBV28, the J gene TRBJ2-7, with 8 positions matching TRBD1. Germline V CDR1 and CDR2: MDHEN, SYDVKM. The CDR3 extends over 14 amino acids. With V trimmed by 6 bases and J by 3 bases, 7 bases remained unmatched. The CDR3 bases are TGTGCCAGCAGGTCCCGGGACAGGAACTACGAGCAGTACTTC. Translation: CASRSRDRNYEQYF.

The V and J genes are TRBV28 and TRBJ2-3; 8 bases are shared with TRBD2. Per germline, CDR1 MDHEN and CDR2 SYDVKM. This CDR3 has 16 residues. The ends lost 8 bases at V and 0 bases at J; junction bases unmatched: 10. This chain's CDR3 is CASRARGGRSTDTQYF. Here the CDR3 DNA reads TGTGCCAGCCGTGCGAGGGGCGGGAGGAGCACAGATACGCAGTATTTT.

The chain employs TRBV28 and TRBJ2-1, with 10 bases lining up with TRBD1. Germline V gene lookup returns CDR1 MDHEN and CDR2 SYDVKM. The trim removed 4 bases at V and 2 bases at J, leaving 2 bases unmatched. This CDR3 has 15 amino acids. As DNA, the CDR3 is TGTGCCAGCAGTTACGGACAGGGGGCCTACAATGAGCAGTTCTTC. It translates to CASSYGQGAYNEQFF.

The chain uses TRBV19 and TRBJ2-5; D is possibly TRBD1 (6 bases). Trimming shortened V by 1 base and J by 5 bases, and 11 bases separated the two germline ends. Germline CDR1 is LNHDA and CDR2 is SQIVND (reference sequence). The CDR3 covers 14 residues. The CDR3 protein is CASSIGAGEETQYF. CDR3 nucleotide sequence: TGTGCCAGTAGTATAGGGGCAGGGGAGGAGACCCAGTACTTC.

J is TRBJ1-3 and V is TRBV19; the D gene is possibly TRBD1 (6 bases). Trimming cost V 8 bases and J 4 bases, with 15 bases left between them. Germline loops: CDR1 LNHDA, CDR2 SQIVND (reference sequence). The CDR3 totals 14 residues. DNA of the CDR3: TGTGCCAGTGGGGGCTCCGGTGCCGGAAACACCATATATTTT. As protein: CASGGSGAGNTIYF.

V gene TRBV30 combines with J gene TRBJ1-4, with D hard to call. Trimming stripped 2 bases from V and 8 bases from J, with 15 bases between. The CDR3 covers 14 residues. CDR1 is GTSNPN, CDR2 SVGIG, per germline (reference sequence). The CDR3 DNA reads as TGTGCCTGGAGTCGTACGCACGGGGAGGAAAAACTGTTTTTT. As protein: CAWSRTHGEEKLFF.

This clone was seen only once. This chain joins TRBV5-1 and TRBJ2-5, with TRBD2 identical over 9 bases. The CDR3 extends over 15 amino acids. Looked up from germline, CDR1 is SGHRS and CDR2 is YFSETQ. J was trimmed by 5 bases and V by 0 bases; bases with no gene match: 5. In DNA form, the CDR3 reads TGCGCCAGCAGCTTGGTCCTAGCGGGGAGGGAGACCCAGTACTTC. It specifies CASSLVLAGRETQYF.

The V gene is TRBV30, the J gene TRBJ2-1; 11 positions agree with TRBD2. V lost 2 bases, J lost 7 bases, and 13 bases stayed unmatched. CDR1 is GTSNPN, CDR2 SVGIG, per germline (reference sequence). The CDR3 loop spans 17 amino acids. In DNA, the CDR3 is TGTGCCTGGAGTTCCTCGTTCATAGCGGGAGGGCCTAATGAGCAGTTCTTC. Encoded protein: CAWSSSFIAGGPNEQFF.

The V gene is TRBV5-1, the J gene TRBJ1-6; no reliable D call. Germline CDR1 is SGHRS and CDR2 is YFSETQ. This CDR3 comprises 15 residues. V was shortened by 0 bases and J by 3 bases, with 7 bases between the two germline ends. The CDR3 DNA reads as TGCGCCAGCAGCTTGGCGGTTGACTATAATTCACCCCTCCACTTT. Amino acid sequence: CASSLAVDYNSPLHF.

A word on this clone: The sample holds other DNA sequences that translate to the same CDR3. The chain couples TRBV9 to TRBJ2-3, with 10 positions matching TRBD2. The ends lost 4 bases at V and 2 bases at J; junction bases unmatched: 7. CDR3 length: 16 amino acids. Germline V gene data show CDR1 as SGDLS and CDR2 as YYNGEE. CDR3 region: CASSSYSGGITDTQYF. In DNA form, the CDR3 reads TGTGCCAGCAGCTCATATAGCGGGGGGATCACAGATACGCAGTATTTT.

The rearrangement uses TRBV29-1 and TRBJ2-7, with no clear D. The CDR3 is 11 residues long. Germline V gene sequence: CDR1 SQVTM, CDR2 ANQGSEA. The germline V and J ends were trimmed by 7 bases and 1 base, with 8 bases remaining between them. The CDR3 reads CSARESYEQYF. Written as DNA, the CDR3 is TGCAGCGCGAGAGAATCCTACGAGCAGTACTTC.

The chain uses TRBV11-2 and TRBJ2-1; TRBD2 matches at 11 bases. Trimming took 4 bases from V and 7 from J; bases not matched to a gene: 6. The germline gives CDR1 SGHAT, CDR2 FQNNGV. The CDR3 consists of 15 residues. The CDR3 nucleotides are TGTGCCAGCAGCTCGACTAGCGGGATTTTTAATGAGCAGTTCTTC. Its translation: CASSSTSGIFNEQFF.

V usage is TRBV29-1 and J usage is TRBJ2-7; TRBD1 might be the D (6 bases). V was cut by 3 bases and J by 2 bases, with 11 bases left in between. CDR1 SQVTM and CDR2 ANQGSEA come from the germline V gene. The CDR3 is 13 residues long. The CDR3 region is CSVDQGYPYEQYF. The CDR3 nucleotides are TGCAGCGTTGATCAGGGGTACCCCTACGAGCAGTACTTC.

The V and J genes are TRBV7-3 and TRBJ2-3; D is possibly TRBD2 (5 bases). In germline, CDR1 is SGHTA, CDR2 FQGTGA. Between the trimmed V and J ends, which lost 2 bases and 5 bases, there was a span of 8 bases. The CDR3 runs 13 residues. CDR3 amino acids: CASSLSRGDTQYF. The DNA for the CDR3 is TGTGCCAGCAGCTTATCCCGGGGAGATACGCAGTATTTT.

The chain couples TRBV11-2 to TRBJ1-1, with a weak D call TRBD1 (6 bases). Germline values: CDR1 SGHAT, CDR2 FQNNGV. Between the trimmed V and J ends, which lost 2 bases and 2 bases, there was a span of 18 bases. CDR3 length: 17 residues. The chain's CDR3 is CASSLSFRTVRNTEAFF. Here the CDR3 DNA reads TGTGCCAGCAGCTTATCCTTCCGGACAGTTCGAAACACTGAAGCTTTCTTT.

The rearrangement joins TRBV19 to TRBJ2-3, with 9 bases matching TRBD2. CDR1 and CDR2 from the germline V gene are LNHDA and SQIVND (reference sequence). This CDR3 has 15 amino acids. J lost 3 bases, V lost 4 bases, and 5 bases had no gene match. The chain's CDR3 is CASSTRLAETDTQYF. The CDR3 coding sequence is TGTGCCAGTAGTACTCGACTAGCGGAGACAGATACGCAGTATTTT.

CDR3 DNA: TGTGCCAGTAGTAAGGGCAACAGGGATCGCACCGGGGAGCTGTTTTTT. This codes for CASSKGNRDRTGELFF. The chain recombines TRBV19 with TRBJ2-2; a possible D gene is TRBD1 (6 bases). V lost 4 bases, J lost 4 bases, and 16 bases lay in between. The germline CDR1 and CDR2 sequences are LNHDA and SQIVND (reference sequence). This CDR3 comprises 16 residues. Full variable domain (missing parts from reference TRBV19 and TRBJ2-2): DGGITQSPKYLFRKEGQNVTLSCEQNLNHDAMYWYRQDPGQGLRLIYYSQIVNDFQKGDIAEGYSVSREKKESFPLTVTSAQKNPTAFYLCASSKGNRDRTGELFFGEGSRLTVL.

This clone was counted between two and nine times. The rearrangement uses TRBV25-1 and TRBJ1-2; D is perhaps TRBD1 (6 bases). Germline lookup yields CDR1 MGHDK and CDR2 SYGVNS. This CDR3 contains 13 residues. V lost 5 bases and J lost 4, with 11 bases in between. The CDR3 here is CASSRAGAYGYTF. The CDR3 DNA follows: TGTGCCAGCAGTAGGGCAGGGGCCTATGGCTACACCTTC.

The chain links TRBV6-1 to TRBJ2-7; TRBD1 aligns across 9 bases. In germline, CDR1 is MNHNS, CDR2 SASEGT. V was clipped by 5 bases and J by 5 bases; unmatched bases: 7. The CDR3 length is 14 residues. The CDR3 region is CASSTGTGHHEQYF. The CDR3 coding sequence is TGTGCCAGCAGTACCGGGACAGGGCACCACGAGCAGTACTTC.

V and J are TRBV5-6 and TRBJ2-5; 7 bases agree with TRBD1. In germline, CDR1 is SGHDT, CDR2 YYEEEE. The CDR3 sequence is 15 residues long. The junction had 10 bases not matched to a gene; V was cut back by 4 bases and J by 4 bases. The CDR3 protein is CASSPARGQIETQYF. The DNA for the CDR3 is TGTGCCAGCAGCCCCGCGAGGGGGCAGATAGAGACCCAGTACTTC.

The V call is TRBV28, the J call TRBJ2-4, with 10 positions matching TRBD2. CDR1 MDHEN and CDR2 SYDVKM come from the germline V gene. This CDR3 comprises 18 residues. J gave up 1 base and V 2 bases, and 8 bases lay outside the gene matches. Written as DNA, the CDR3 is TGTGCCAGCAGTTTAGAGCTGGATAGCGGGGGGGCCAAAAACATTCAGTACTTC. Encoded protein: CASSLELDSGGAKNIQYF.

The chain recombines TRBV30 with TRBJ2-7; D is ambiguous. The CDR3 is made up of 14 amino acids. V was trimmed by 7 bases and J by 4 bases, leaving 20 bases between them. Per germline, CDR1 GTSNPN and CDR2 SVGIG (reference sequence). The CDR3 region has the DNA TGTGCCTTTTCAGACGGGTCGGCGGTTTACGAGCAGTACTTC. Translated: CAFSDGSAVYEQYF.

V is TRBV30 and J is TRBJ1-2; the D gene is possibly TRBD1 (5 bases). The CDR3 is 11 amino acids. With 2 bases removed from V and 13 bases from J, the gap between germline ends came to 14 bases. CDR1 is GTSNPN and CDR2 is SVGIG in the germline V gene (reference sequence). The CDR3 reads CAWSWRGLTTF. The CDR3 region has the DNA TGTGCCTGGAGTTGGCGGGGACTGACCACCTTC.

This chain links TRBV11-1 with TRBJ2-1; the D gene is possibly TRBD2 (5 bases). The CDR3 length is 13 residues. V lost 2 bases to trimming and J lost 8 bases, with 10 bases between them. CDR1 and CDR2 (germline): SGHAT, FQDESV (reference sequence). CDR3 amino acids: CASSLPLVDEQFF. CDR3 in DNA: TGTGCCAGCAGCTTACCACTAGTCGATGAGCAGTTCTTC.

The chain combines TRBV9 with TRBJ1-2, with D hard to call. Trimming removed 2 bases from V and 7 bases from J, with 21 bases in between. The germline CDR1 and CDR2 sequences are SGDLS and YYNGEE. This CDR3 contains 16 residues. CDR3 DNA sequence: TGTGCCAGCAGCGTGAGACCCCTAGCGGAATGGGGTGGCTACACCTTC. It translates to CASSVRPLAEWGGYTF.

V gene TRBV5-1 combines with J gene TRBJ1-1, with 8 positions matching TRBD1. The CDR3 is 15 residues long. V dropped 4 bases and J dropped 0; count of bases not matched to a gene: 5. Germline V gene data show CDR1 as SGHRS and CDR2 as YFSETQ. CDR3 sequence (DNA): TGCGCCAGCAGCACCTGGACAGGGATGAACACTGAAGCTTTCTTT. Its translation is CASSTWTGMNTEAFF.